Each of the 10 T cell receptor beta chains below was sequenced from the same sample in a study of blood T cell repertoires in COVID-19. Sequencing used immunoSEQ multiplex PCR; TCRdb keeps in-frame clones, though not all of them. The sample lists 310,000 or so clones, about nine tenths seen once, with around 11% in the top ten. The sequenced sample consisted of peripheral blood. Receptor source: a woman between 25 and 40 years old with COVID-19, enrolled during active disease.

J is TRBJ1-5 and V is TRBV28, with 7 bases matching TRBD1. CDR3 length equals 18 residues. CDR1 and CDR2 (germline): MDHEN, SYDVKM. With 3 bases clipped from V and 1 base from J, the junction kept 12 bases outside the gene matches. Written as DNA, the CDR3 is TGTGCCAGCAGTTTTGGGCCCCACAGGGGAGGAAGCAATCAGCCCCAGCATTTT. This gives the protein CASSFGPHRGGSNQPQHF.

The chain joins TRBV10-1 to TRBJ2-3; D may be TRBD2 (6 bases). The CDR3 has 15 amino acids. Germline-derived CDR1 and CDR2 are WNHNN and SYGVQD (reference sequence). V shed 4 bases and J shed 5 bases, with 16 bases lying between them. This CDR3 reads CASSVIKAGRDTQYF. As DNA, the CDR3 is TGCGCCAGCAGTGTTATTAAGGCGGGACGAGATACGCAGTATTTT.

This clone was recorded once. This chain's CDR3 is CASSPGTGSSYEQYF. The CDR3 DNA is TGTGCCAGCAGCCCCGGGACAGGGAGCTCCTACGAGCAGTACTTC. V usage is TRBV5-6 and J usage is TRBJ2-7, with 9 nucleotides matching TRBD1. The germline V gene has CDR1 SGHDT and CDR2 YYEEEE. The CDR3 consists of 15 residues. The trim removed 4 bases at V and 0 bases at J, leaving 5 bases unmatched.

The V call is TRBV3-1 (or the pseudogene TRBV3-2), the J call TRBJ2-7, with TRBD1 identical over 7 bases. The germline gives CDR1 LGHDT, CDR2 YNNKEL (reference sequence). The trim removed 3 bases at V and 2 bases at J, leaving 13 bases unmatched. The CDR3 extends over 17 amino acids. CDR3 bases: TGTGCCAGCAGCCACCTGGTACGGGCAGGGGGTACCTACGAGCAGTACTTC. It codes for CASSHLVRAGGTYEQYF.

The V gene is TRBV29-1, the J gene TRBJ2-7; TRBD1 matches 9 bases. This CDR3 comprises 15 residues. V lost 7 bases, J lost 5 bases, and 15 bases stayed unmatched. Germline V gene data show CDR1 as SQVTM and CDR2 as ANQGSEA. CDR3 nucleotide sequence: TGCAGCGCTCTTCCTACCGGGACAGGGTCAGACGAGCAGTACTTC. It encodes CSALPTGTGSDEQYF.

The chain links TRBV28 to TRBJ2-1; D is unclear. V lost 4 bases to trimming and J lost 4 bases, with 11 bases between them. The CDR3 covers 14 residues. CDR1 is MDHEN and CDR2 is SYDVKM in the germline V gene. The CDR3 nucleotides read TGTGCCAGCAGTTCATTAGCCCGGTACAATGAGCAGTTCTTC. It encodes CASSSLARYNEQFF.

The V and J genes are TRBV3-1 (or the pseudogene TRBV3-2) and TRBJ2-1; 10 nucleotides align to TRBD2. The CDR3 length is 18 residues. The ends lost 0 bases at V and 4 bases at J; junction bases unmatched: 9. Germline-derived CDR1 and CDR2 are LGHDT and YNNKEL (reference sequence). The CDR3 nucleotides read TGTGCCAGCAGCCAAGATTCGGTAACTAGCGGGGAATACAATGAGCAGTTCTTC. This gives the protein CASSQDSVTSGEYNEQFF.

This clone showed up just a few times. The rearrangement links TRBV9 to TRBJ2-1; TRBD2 aligns across 7 bases. Germline lookup yields CDR1 SGDLS and CDR2 YYNGEE. The CDR3 extends over 15 amino acids. V gave up 9 bases and J gave up 0 bases; unmatched junction bases: 9. CDR3: CATPNWGGSYNEQFF. DNA for the CDR3: TGTGCCACCCCCAACTGGGGGGGCTCCTACAATGAGCAGTTCTTC.

CDR3 sequence: CASSESIGEAGELFF. CDR3 coding DNA: TGCGCCAGCAGTGAGTCGATCGGGGAAGCTGGGGAGCTGTTTTTT. V is TRBV10-1 and J is TRBJ2-2; TRBD2 is a possible D gene (5 bases). This CDR3 contains 15 residues. Germline assignment: CDR1 WNHNN and CDR2 SYGVQD (reference sequence). The V end lost 0 bases, the J end lost 8 bases, and 13 bases lay between the germline ends.

This chain joins TRBV29-1 and TRBJ1-1; D is uncertain. The CDR3 covers 12 residues. Germline V lookup: CDR1 SQVTM, CDR2 ANQGSEA. V lost 3 bases and J 5 bases, leaving 10 bases between the germline ends. In DNA form, the CDR3 reads TGCAGCGTTGATTCACGGGGAACTGAAGCTTTCTTT. Translated, it gives CSVDSRGTEAFF.